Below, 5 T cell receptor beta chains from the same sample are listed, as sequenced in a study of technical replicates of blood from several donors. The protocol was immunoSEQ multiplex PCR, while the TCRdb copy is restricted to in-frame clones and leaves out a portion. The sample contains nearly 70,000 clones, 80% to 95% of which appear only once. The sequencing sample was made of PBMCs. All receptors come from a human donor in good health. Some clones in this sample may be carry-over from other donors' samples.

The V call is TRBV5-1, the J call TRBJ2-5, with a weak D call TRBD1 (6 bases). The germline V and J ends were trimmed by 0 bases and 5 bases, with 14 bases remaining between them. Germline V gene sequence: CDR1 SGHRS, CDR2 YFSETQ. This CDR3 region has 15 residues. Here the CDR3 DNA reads TGCGCCAGCAGCTTGGCAGGGTGGGGGCAGGAGACCCAGTACTTC. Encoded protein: CASSLAGWGQETQYF.

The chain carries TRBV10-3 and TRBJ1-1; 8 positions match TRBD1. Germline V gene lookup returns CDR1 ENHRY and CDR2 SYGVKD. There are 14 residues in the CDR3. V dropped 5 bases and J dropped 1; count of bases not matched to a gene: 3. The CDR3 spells CAISTDRGNTEAFF. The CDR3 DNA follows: TGTGCCATCAGTACAGACAGGGGGAACACTGAAGCTTTCTTT.

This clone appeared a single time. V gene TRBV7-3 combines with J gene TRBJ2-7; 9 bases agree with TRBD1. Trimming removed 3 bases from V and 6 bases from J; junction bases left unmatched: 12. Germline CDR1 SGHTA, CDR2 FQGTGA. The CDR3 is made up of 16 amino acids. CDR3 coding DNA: TGTGCCAGCAGCTTCCTCCCGCCACCGGACAGGGGCGAGCAGTACTTC. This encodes CASSFLPPPDRGEQYF.

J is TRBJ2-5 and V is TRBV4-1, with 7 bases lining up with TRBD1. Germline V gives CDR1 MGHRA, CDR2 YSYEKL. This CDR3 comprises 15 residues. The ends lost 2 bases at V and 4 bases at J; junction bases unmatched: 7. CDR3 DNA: TGCGCCAGCAGCCAAACAACAGGGGCGCCAGAGACCCAGTACTTC. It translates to CASSQTTGAPETQYF.

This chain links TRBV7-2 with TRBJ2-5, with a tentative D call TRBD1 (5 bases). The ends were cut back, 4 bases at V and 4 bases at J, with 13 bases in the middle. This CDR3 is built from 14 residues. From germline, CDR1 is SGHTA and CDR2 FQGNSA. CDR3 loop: CASSSPGRVETQYF. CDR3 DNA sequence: TGTGCCAGCAGCTCCCCGGGCAGGGTAGAGACCCAGTACTTC.